A single sample gave rise to the 17 T cell receptor beta chains below, sequenced in a study of blood T cells in healthy people across ages. Together with a sample-barcoded 5' primer, a J-beta primer mix was included in a second PCR lasting roughly 6 to 12 cycles. MiXCR, applied by TCRdb to the 5' RACE reads, yields one record per CDR3 protein. The sample shows some 1,800,000 distinct CDR3 sequences, roughly two fifths of them seen only once. Specimen: blood. The receptors were gathered from a human donor in good health.

V usage is TRBV3-1 and J usage is TRBJ1-4; possible D gene TRBD1, 6 bases. Per germline, CDR1 LGHDT and CDR2 YNNKEL (reference sequence). This CDR3 spans 16 amino acids. The ends were cut back, 0 bases at V and 3 bases at J, with 11 bases in the middle. The CDR3 spells CASSQEWTAANEKLFF. CDR3 sequence (DNA): TGTGCCAGCAGCCAAGAATGGACAGCGGCTAATGAAAAACTGTTTTTT.

This rearrangement joins TRBV7-3 to TRBJ1-1; D may be TRBD1 (5 bases). In germline, CDR1 is SGHTA, CDR2 FQGTGA. V was pared by 4 bases and J by 6 bases, with 18 bases between. CDR3 size: 15 residues. The CDR3 loop is CASSSGPGVTAEAFF. The DNA for the CDR3 is TGTGCCAGCAGCTCAGGGCCAGGTGTGACGGCTGAAGCTTTCTTT.

The CDR3 region is CASSEVRAGETQYF. CDR3 in DNA: TGTGCCAGCAGTGAGGTAAGGGCCGGAGAGACCCAGTACTTC. This sequence joins TRBV25-1 and TRBJ2-4; no reliable D call. The tail of the sequence fits TRBJ2-5 better, so the J call may be wrong. The germline V gene encodes CDR1 MGHDK and CDR2 SYGVNS. The length of the CDR3 is 14 residues.

The genes are TRBV20-1 and TRBJ2-1, with 8 bases aligning to TRBD2. Trimming took 2 bases from V and 11 from J; bases not matched to a gene: 11. The CDR3 has 14 amino acids. CDR1 is DFQATT, CDR2 SNEGSKA, per germline (reference sequence). In nucleotides, the CDR3 is TGCAGTGCTAGACCCTTTACTAGCGGTCCACAGCAGTTCTTC. Residues: CSARPFTSGPQQFF.

V gene TRBV5-1 combines with J gene TRBJ2-3; tentatively, D is TRBD2 (5 bases). The CDR3 has 14 residues. Trimming took off 3 bases at V and 5 bases at J, with 13 bases between the two ends. Germline-derived CDR1 and CDR2 are SGHRS and YFSETQ. CDR3 sequence reads: CASSSIGSGDTQYF. Written as DNA, the CDR3 is TGCGCCAGCAGCTCCATAGGGAGCGGAGATACGCAGTATTTT. The full variable domain, in which reference TRBV5-1 and TRBJ2-3 provide the parts outside the CDR3, is KAGVTQTPRYLIKTRGQQVTLSCSPISGHRSVSWYQQTPGQGLQFLFEYFSETQRNKGNFPGRFSGRQFSNSRSEMNVSTLELGDSALYLCASSSIGSGDTQYFGPGTRLTVL.

In its sample, this clonotype was seen many times. The V gene is TRBV5-4, the J gene TRBJ2-6; 9 bases agree with TRBD1. Germline values: CDR1 SGHNT, CDR2 YYREEE (reference sequence). The junction had 8 bases not matched to a gene; V was cut back by 3 bases and J by 4 bases. This CDR3 is built from 17 residues. CDR3 protein: CASSSGTGHSGANVLTF. The CDR3 DNA is TGTGCCAGCAGCTCCGGGACAGGGCATTCAGGGGCCAACGTCCTGACTTTC.

This sequence joins TRBV20-1 and TRBJ1-4; D is perhaps TRBD1 (6 bases). This CDR3 region has 13 residues. Looked up from germline, CDR1 is DFQATT and CDR2 is SNEGSKA (reference sequence). V dropped 6 bases and J dropped 5 bases, with 13 bases sitting between them. CDR3 residues: CSAQEGGNEKLFF. The CDR3 bases are TGCAGTGCCCAGGAGGGGGGAAATGAAAAACTGTTTTTT.

In its sample, this clonotype was seen a few times. The chain carries TRBV10-3 and TRBJ1-6; D not certain. The germline V and J ends were trimmed by 6 bases and 10 bases, with 19 bases remaining between them. From germline, CDR1 is ENHRY and CDR2 SYGVKD. CDR3 length: 15 amino acids. The CDR3 region has the DNA TGTGCCATCAGGGGCGAGCATGACTTTGCATCACCCCTCCACTTT. Amino acid sequence: CAIRGEHDFASPLHF.

The sample holds many counts of this clonotype. CDR3 protein: CASSLYAGGETQYF. The CDR3 nucleotides read TGTGCCAGCAGCTTATACGCAGGAGGAGAGACCCAGTACTTC. The chain carries TRBV7-2 and TRBJ2-5, with D perhaps TRBD2 (5 bases). Germline CDR1 and CDR2: SGHTA and FQGNSA. The length of the CDR3 is 14 residues. Trimming took 2 bases from V and 4 from J, leaving 11 bases between them.

This clonotype was counted only a few times. The chain is built from TRBV20-1 and TRBJ1-2, with TRBD1 as a possible D gene (6 bases). V shed 4 bases and J shed 5 bases, with 11 bases lying between them. The CDR3 extends over 12 amino acids. Germline V gene sequence: CDR1 DFQATT, CDR2 SNEGSKA (reference sequence). Here the CDR3 reads CSATGDTYGYTF. CDR3 nucleotides: TGCAGTGCTACAGGGGATACTTATGGCTACACCTTC.

The chain combines TRBV28 with TRBJ2-7; 10 nucleotides line up with TRBD1. V lost 3 bases and J lost 0; bases outside the gene matches: 5. The CDR3 has 16 residues. Germline V gene data show CDR1 as MDHEN and CDR2 as SYDVKM. CDR3 in amino acids: CASSFGTGVSSYEQYF. The CDR3 bases are TGTGCCAGCAGTTTTGGGACAGGGGTAAGCTCCTACGAGCAGTACTTC.

The V call is TRBV12-3 or TRBV12-4, the J call TRBJ2-2, with 10 bases lining up with TRBD2. This CDR3 spans 17 amino acids. J lost 7 bases, V lost 3 bases, and 11 bases had no gene match. CDR3 bases: TGTGCCAGCAGTTTGACGTGGTCTAGCGGGGGTGTCGGGGAGCTGTTTTTT. It specifies CASSLTWSSGGVGELFF.

The gene calls are TRBV4-3 and TRBJ1-6; 7 nucleotides line up with TRBD1. This CDR3 comprises 16 residues. The V gene end was trimmed by 2 bases and the J gene end by 7 bases; junction bases not matched to a gene: 8. CDR1 LGHNA and CDR2 YSLEER come from the germline V gene. The CDR3 sequence is CASSQNFGQANSPLHF. CDR3 sequence (DNA): TGCGCCAGCAGCCAAAACTTCGGACAGGCAAATTCACCCCTCCACTTT.

Concerning this clonotype: Given a much more abundant clone one base away, this may be a read error. The chain combines TRBV29-1 with TRBJ2-5; no firm D call. V lost 4 bases and J 11 bases, leaving 20 bases between the germline ends. The CDR3 spans 13 residues. Germline CDR1 is SQVTM and CDR2 is ANQGSEA. CDR3 DNA sequence: TGCAGCGTTGCCCATCACTACTCCTACGATCAGTACTTC. Translation gives CSVAHHYSYDQYF.

This clonotype was counted only a few times. This rearrangement joins TRBV28 to TRBJ1-5; no firm D call. The V gene lost 7 bases and the J gene lost 4 bases, with 17 bases spanning the gap. CDR1 and CDR2 (germline): MDHEN, SYDVKM. This CDR3 contains 15 residues. Written as DNA, the CDR3 is TGTGCCAGCATTCAAGGAGGACGGATAAATCAGCCCCAGCATTTT. Amino acid sequence: CASIQGGRINQPQHF.

This clonotype was seen only a few times. The chain recombines TRBV20-1 with TRBJ2-1; 9 bases are shared with TRBD1. The CDR3 is 15 residues long. J lost 6 bases, V lost 2 bases, and 8 bases had no gene match. Germline lookup yields CDR1 DFQATT and CDR2 SNEGSKA (reference sequence). This chain's CDR3 is CSARRLQGAGNEQFF. As DNA, the CDR3 is TGCAGTGCTAGAAGACTACAGGGGGCGGGCAATGAGCAGTTCTTC.

This clonotype came up a few times. The chain carries TRBV7-6 and TRBJ2-4; D perhaps matches TRBD2 (5 bases). The V end was cut by 5 bases, the J end by 13 bases, with 15 bases between. CDR3 length equals 12 residues. Germline CDR1 and CDR2: SGHVS and FNYEAQ. CDR3 nucleotides: TGTGCCAGCAGCGAGGATGAGGGCCAGCAGTACTTC. Protein: CASSEDEGQQYF.